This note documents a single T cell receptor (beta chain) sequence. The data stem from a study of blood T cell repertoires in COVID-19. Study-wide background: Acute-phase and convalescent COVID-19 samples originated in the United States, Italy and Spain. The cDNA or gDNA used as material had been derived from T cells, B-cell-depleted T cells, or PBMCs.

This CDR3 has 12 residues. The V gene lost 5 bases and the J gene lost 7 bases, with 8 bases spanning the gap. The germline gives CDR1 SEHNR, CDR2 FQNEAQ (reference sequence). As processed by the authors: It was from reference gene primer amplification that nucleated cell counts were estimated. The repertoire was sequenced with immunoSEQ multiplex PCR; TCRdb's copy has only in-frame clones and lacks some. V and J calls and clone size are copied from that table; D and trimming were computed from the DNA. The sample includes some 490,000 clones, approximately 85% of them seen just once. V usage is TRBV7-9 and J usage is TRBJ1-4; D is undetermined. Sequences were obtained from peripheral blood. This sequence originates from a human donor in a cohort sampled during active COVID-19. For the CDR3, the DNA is TGTGCCAGCAGCCCCTCCGGTGAAAAACTGTTTTTT. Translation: CASSPSGEKLFF.